This entry lists 22 T cell receptor beta chains sequenced from one sample in a study of cytomegalovirus exposure and HLA in healthy donors. Primers: 60 Vbeta forward and 13 Jbeta reverse. Produced via immunoSEQ multiplex PCR; TCRdb's table is partial and in-frame only. The data show some 130,000 clones, around 75% seen once. Sequencing was carried out using PBMCs. The source of these receptors is a female donor in good health and CMV-seronegative.

V usage is TRBV7-9 and J usage is TRBJ1-1; 7 bases agree with TRBD1. There are 14 residues in the CDR3. Trimming at V came to 3 bases and at J to 3 bases, leaving 4 bases not matched to a gene. Germline V gene data show CDR1 as SEHNR and CDR2 as FQNEAQ (reference sequence). Written as DNA, the CDR3 is TGTGCCAGCAGCTTTAGAGGGGGCTACACTGAAGCTTTCTTT. It codes for CASSFRGGYTEAFF.

The rearrangement joins TRBV30 to TRBJ1-2; 7 nucleotides match TRBD1. V was pared by 2 bases and J by 3 bases, with 3 bases of the junction left unmatched. The germline V gene has CDR1 GTSNPN and CDR2 SVGIG (reference sequence). The CDR3 runs to 13 residues. DNA of the CDR3: TGTGCCTGGAGTCCAGACAGGGACTATGGCTACACCTTC. It is translated as CAWSPDRDYGYTF.

V is TRBV11-1 and J is TRBJ2-5, with D tentatively TRBD2 (6 bases). This CDR3 spans 14 amino acids. The V end lost 5 bases, the J end lost 5 bases, and 15 bases lay between the germline ends. The germline V gene encodes CDR1 SGHAT and CDR2 FQDESV (reference sequence). CDR3 in DNA: TGTGCCAGCAGCCCCGGGACGGGAGCGGAGACCCAGTACTTC. As protein: CASSPGTGAETQYF.

This chain uses TRBV18 with TRBJ1-5; D is perhaps TRBD1 (6 bases). V lost 3 bases and J 6 bases, leaving 15 bases between the germline ends. The CDR3 is made up of 15 amino acids. Germline CDR1 KGHSH, CDR2 LQKENI. CDR3 in amino acids: CASSPDRTRSQPQHF. The DNA of the CDR3 is TGTGCCAGCTCACCCGACAGGACCCGGAGTCAGCCCCAGCATTTT.

This sequence joins TRBV7-2 and TRBJ1-2; D perhaps matches TRBD1 (5 bases). From germline, CDR1 is SGHTA and CDR2 FQGNSA. V lost 4 bases and J 2 bases, leaving 11 bases between the germline ends. This CDR3 spans 14 amino acids. The CDR3 protein is CASSSPRGNYGYTF. The CDR3 nucleotides are TGTGCCAGCAGCTCCCCGCGGGGGAACTATGGCTACACCTTC.

The chain is built from TRBV4-3 and TRBJ2-7, with D perhaps matching TRBD2 (6 bases). V was cut by 0 bases and J by 4 bases, with 19 bases left in between. CDR1 LGHNA and CDR2 YSLEER come from the germline V gene. The CDR3 consists of 17 residues. The CDR3 spells CASSQERRAGLEYEQYF. CDR3 nucleotide sequence: TGCGCCAGCAGCCAAGAAAGGCGAGCGGGTCTGGAGTACGAGCAGTACTTC.

V gene TRBV29-1 combines with J gene TRBJ2-5, with D possibly being TRBD2 (6 bases). This CDR3 spans 12 amino acids. V lost 4 bases and J 3 bases, leaving 9 bases between the germline ends. Germline lookup yields CDR1 SQVTM and CDR2 ANQGSEA. CDR3 sequence (DNA): TGCAGCGTTGGCACTAGCAAAGAGACCCAGTACTTC. Amino acid sequence: CSVGTSKETQYF.

The chain joins TRBV2 to TRBJ2-3; maybe TRBD2 (6 bases). Trimming shortened V by 6 bases and J by 0 bases, and 13 bases separated the two germline ends. From germline, CDR1 is SNHLY and CDR2 FYNNEI. This CDR3 spans 15 amino acids. The CDR3 here is CASRAWRESTDTQYF. In DNA form, the CDR3 reads TGTGCCAGCAGAGCATGGAGGGAGAGCACAGATACGCAGTATTTT.

The chain recombines TRBV5-1 with TRBJ1-6, with D tentatively TRBD1 (5 bases). The V gene's germline CDR1 is SGHRS and CDR2 YFSETQ. V was shortened by 0 bases and J by 9 bases, with 16 bases between the two germline ends. The CDR3 has 16 residues. CDR3 loop: CASSLEGPPQGSPLHF. As DNA, the CDR3 is TGCGCCAGCAGCTTGGAAGGACCCCCTCAGGGTTCACCCCTCCACTTT.

This chain links TRBV14 with TRBJ2-5, with D possibly TRBD1 on 7 matching bases. The CDR3 extends over 16 amino acids. Germline V gene data show CDR1 as SGHDN and CDR2 as FVKESK. The germline V and J ends were trimmed by 4 bases and 1 base, with 16 bases remaining between them. The CDR3 DNA reads TGTGCCAGCAGCCGCGGGACAGAGTGGGGCCAAGAGACCCAGTACTTC. Its protein is CASSRGTEWGQETQYF.

In its sample, this clone was seen many times. The rearrangement links TRBV6-5 to TRBJ1-4; possible D gene TRBD1, 5 bases. This CDR3 has 12 amino acids. The germline CDR1 and CDR2 sequences are MNHEY and SVGAGI. V lost 6 bases, J lost 11 bases, and 13 bases lay in between. The CDR3 nucleotides read TGTGCCAGCAGGATCAGGGATGGTAAACTGTTTTTT. Protein product: CASRIRDGKLFF.

V is TRBV5-1 and J is TRBJ2-1; 9 bases fit TRBD1. J gave up 8 bases and V 0 bases, and 9 bases lay outside the gene matches. This CDR3 is 16 amino acids long. Germline assignment: CDR1 SGHRS and CDR2 YFSETQ. The CDR3 DNA reads as TGCGCCAGCAGCTTGGAAGGGACAGGGTTCCCACATGAGCAGTTCTTC. Translation gives CASSLEGTGFPHEQFF.

This chain joins TRBV6-4 and TRBJ1-1; possible D gene TRBD1, 5 bases. The CDR3 consists of 16 residues. V dropped 0 bases and J dropped 1 base, with 12 bases sitting between them. Per germline, CDR1 MRHNA and CDR2 SNTAGT. In DNA, the CDR3 is TGTGCCAGCAGTGACTCGGTTCCGGGGGAGAACACTGAAGCTTTCTTT. Its protein product is CASSDSVPGENTEAFF.

This clone has only one observation. V is TRBV7-2 and J is TRBJ1-4; 7 positions agree with TRBD1. CDR3 length: 17 residues. After removal of 0 bases from V and 7 bases from J, the junction contained 11 bases not matched to a gene. Germline CDR1 is SGHTA and CDR2 is FQGNSA. The CDR3 DNA reads as TGTGCCAGCAGCTTAGCCGCTCAAGGGGGCAGTAGTGAAAAACTGTTTTTT. This sequence encodes CASSLAAQGGSSEKLFF.

The genes are TRBV30 and TRBJ1-2; D gene unclear. With 4 bases removed from V and 0 bases from J, the gap between germline ends came to 6 bases. CDR3 size: 12 residues. Germline CDR1 GTSNPN, CDR2 SVGIG (reference sequence). The CDR3 sequence: CAWTPSNYGYTF. CDR3 DNA sequence: TGTGCCTGGACCCCCTCTAACTATGGCTACACCTTC.

This clone has only one observation. The gene calls are TRBV4-1 and TRBJ2-7; 7 positions agree with TRBD2. The CDR3 has 15 amino acids. Per the germline V gene, CDR1 is MGHRA and CDR2 is YSYEKL. The trim removed 0 bases at V and 4 bases at J, leaving 6 bases unmatched. The CDR3 DNA sequence: TGCGCCAGCAGCCAAGACGGCGGGAGTGGTTACGAGCAGTACTTC. Protein: CASSQDGGSGYEQYF.

The chain couples TRBV29-1 to TRBJ2-1, with 7 bases matching TRBD1. The CDR3 consists of 13 residues. Losses at the gene ends were 3 bases for V and 7 bases for J; bases not matched to a gene: 6. CDR1 and CDR2 (germline): SQVTM, ANQGSEA. The CDR3 region has the DNA TGCAGCGTTGAGTCTCCGACAGGGAATGAGCAGTTCTTC. Protein sequence: CSVESPTGNEQFF.

The CDR3 reads CASSQENRNTIYF. CDR3 nucleotide sequence: TGTGCCAGCAGCCAGGAGAACAGAAACACCATATATTTT. The rearrangement joins TRBV14 to TRBJ1-3; D call uncertain. Germline V gene data show CDR1 as SGHDN and CDR2 as FVKESK. The CDR3 sequence is 13 residues long. V dropped 3 bases and J dropped 5 bases, with 8 bases sitting between them.

This chain links TRBV5-1 with TRBJ2-2; D possibly corresponds to TRBD1 (6 bases). Germline V gene lookup returns CDR1 SGHRS and CDR2 YFSETQ. The CDR3 runs to 14 residues. The V and J ends lost 4 bases and 2 bases respectively, with 9 bases between them. The CDR3: CASSRDTNTGELFF. The CDR3 DNA reads TGCGCCAGCAGCCGGGACACCAACACCGGGGAGCTGTTTTTT.

This sequence joins TRBV9 and TRBJ2-5; TRBD1 aligns across 8 bases. Germline V gene data show CDR1 as SGDLS and CDR2 as YYNGEE. After removal of 0 bases from V and 5 bases from J, the junction contained 18 bases not matched to a gene. The length of the CDR3 is 19 residues. The CDR3 sequence is CASSVGPSTGGLGLETQYF. The CDR3 DNA reads as TGTGCCAGCAGCGTAGGACCTAGCACAGGGGGATTGGGGTTGGAGACCCAGTACTTC.

This chain joins TRBV7-9 and TRBJ2-3; no definite D call. V was trimmed by 2 bases and J by 4 bases, leaving 4 bases between them. CDR3 length: 12 amino acids. Germline CDR1 is SEHNR and CDR2 is FQNEAQ (reference sequence). In nucleotides, the CDR3 is TGTGCCAGCAGCTTACTCGCAGATACGCAGTATTTT. Translated, it gives CASSLLADTQYF.

This chain connects TRBV7-8 to TRBJ2-7; 9 nucleotides match TRBD2. This CDR3 comprises 16 residues. V gave up 6 bases and J gave up 0 bases; unmatched junction bases: 9. The germline gives CDR1 SGHVS, CDR2 FQNEAQ. The CDR3 sequence is CASSSPLAGLSYEQYF. The CDR3 coding sequence is TGTGCCAGCAGTTCACCCCTAGCGGGGCTCTCCTACGAGCAGTACTTC. Using reference TRBV7-8 and TRBJ2-7 for the parts outside the CDR3, the full variable domain is GAGVSQSPRYKVAKRGQDVALRCDPISGHVSLFWYQQALGQGPEFLTYFQNEAQLDKSGLPSDRFFAERPEGSVSTLKIQRTQQEDSAVYLCASSSPLAGLSYEQYFGPGTRLTVT.